This note documents a single T cell receptor (beta chain) sequence. It has no known antigen specificity. Base-call qualities are not available, and no considerably larger clone is one nucleotide away. The TCR beta CDR3 regions were amplified from RNA transcripts. The first round of RT-PCR for the TCR CDR3 was performed with the HTBI primer set and the Qiagen OneStep RT-PCR kit. Libraries were constructed in a second round of multiplex PCR, after which size selection and purification were carried out. Libraries were sequenced paired-end with 100 bp reads on an Illumina HiSeq2000. In the source study's methods: SOAPnuke was used to process the raw data, removing reads that contained adapters or uncalled bases, had a mean Phred below 15, or lacked an exact match to the constant primer or identifier. High-quality paired reads were merged with COPE v1.2.5, and unique nucleotide sequences were defined as clonotypes. MiTCR v1.1 was used to align the clonotypes against IMGT TRBV, TRBD and TRBJ reference segments. The analysis was restricted to V-J combinations with a frequency above 0.0001, which together covered 99.2% of the repertoires. The TCS score was defined as F50 (clonal expansion) divided by E x V (chaos), with BLOSUM62-based TCRdist calculated between CDR3 peptides within each V-J. Welch's t-statistics and random forest reduced 514 V-J features to fewer than 15, which were used in a naive Bayes classifier (R e1071). In-frame beta chains were kept once TCRdb had trimmed the public reads at Q25 with fastp and called clones with MiXCR. A single entry per CDR3 protein holds the most common genes and DNA from its merged rows. TCRdb assigned the V and J calls; the authors' analysis was not used. The sample data list roughly 600,000 distinct CDR3 sequences, and about 14% of these were observed just once. Of the sample, roughly an eighth falls within the top ten clones.

This record belongs to a study of T cells in Graves' hyperthyroidism and ophthalmopathy (dated by TCRdb to the late 2010s). Broadly, across the study: Peripheral blood samples were taken at the time of initial diagnosis, prior to any treatment. To identify distinguishing TCR V-J signatures, a discovery cohort of 90 to 100 patients was used, comprising 43 with Graves' ophthalmopathy and 57 with stable Graves' hyperthyroidism. An independent validation cohort of under 20 hyperthyroidism patients and about 16 patients who later progressed to ophthalmopathy tested prospective prediction of ophthalmopathy. For training and testing, the roughly 100 patients in the discovery cohort were randomly divided in a 7:3 ratio. In addition, the study compared T-cell repertoires in thyroid tissue and in blood from roughly six Graves' hyperthyroidism patients. Following sampling, methimazole starting at 30 mg daily was given to hyperthyroidism patients, and high-dose intravenous methylprednisolone was given to ophthalmopathy patients. The paper describes TCR Vbeta CDR3 sequencing of 120 to 150 peripheral blood samples, made up of fewer than 50 ophthalmopathy patients, 70 to 75 hyperthyroidism patients and 17 progressor patients.

The germline V gene supplies CDR1 LGHNA and CDR2 YSLEER. Relative to germline, V is 1 base shorter and J is 2 bases shorter, with 10 bases between their ends. CDR3 length: 15 amino acids, cysteine to phenylalanine. Just CDR3 DNA is preserved here, 45 bases in frame from base 1. On the study overall, not on this receptor specifically: In validation, the model predicted progression to ophthalmopathy with 55% to 71% sensitivity and less than 80% specificity, a median of approximately 6.7 months before onset. A model built on a 13 V-J signature distinguished ophthalmopathy from stable hyperthyroidism, reaching 85% to 90% sensitivity and 81% to 83% specificity in cross-validation and 80%/75% in testing. No statistical method was used to set the sample size in advance, and investigators knew the group allocation. Most expanded thyroid clonotypes (frequency above 0.001) were also detected in blood, suggesting blood repertoires may reflect thyroid immune responses.

Ophthalmopathy patients had moderately to severely active disease, Clinical Activity Score of at least 3, NOSPECS grade of at least 4, and duration under 3 months. Patients with uncontrolled infections, other autoimmune diseases, pregnancy or lactation were excluded. Diagnoses were established on the basis of clinical symptoms, serum thyroxine and TRAb, thyroid ultrasound, and orbital computed tomography. PBMCs were isolated from roughly 10 ml of fresh peripheral blood by Ficoll-Paque density gradient centrifugation. Trizol reagent was used to extract total RNA, and RNA quality was then checked on an Agilent 2100 Bioanalyzer.

The sequence joins TRBV4-3 to TRBJ2-3, with no reliable assignment of the D segment. The sample was blood. The receptor was derived from a woman aged 50 to 60 with Graves' ophthalmopathy. The CDR3 sequence is CASSQGTPATDTQYF. The DNA sequence is given as TGCGCCAGCAGCCAAGGCACACCGGCCACAGATACGCAGTATTTT.